A selection of T cell receptor beta chains follows, all from one sample in a study of blood T cell repertoires in COVID-19. TCRdb's copy holds only in-frame clones and misses some; the assay was immunoSEQ multiplex PCR. The repertoire holds under 200,000 clones, with under 90% as singletons. The sequenced material came from PBMCs or T cells enriched from blood (not recorded which). Every receptor here comes from a woman in her sixties who had recovered from COVID-19. CDR3s include the opening cysteine and the closing phenylalanine or tryptophan. A D gene is named only where the DNA matches it firmly. Size is omitted from some rows. Given values are once, few, many or a class for expanded clones.

clone_size,j_call,cdr3_length,v_call,d_call,cdr3_nt,cdr3_aa
-,TRBJ2-5,12,TRBV2,TRBD2,TGTGCCACCCGGGGGAGGGAAGAGACCCAGTACTTC,CATRGREETQYF
-,TRBJ2-1,15,TRBV5-1,TRBD1,TGCGCCAGCAGCCCGGGGACAGGCGTCTACAATGAGCAGTTCTTC,CASSPGTGVYNEQFF
-,TRBJ2-5,17,TRBV5-8,-,TGTGCCAGCAGCTTTGTTTTGGGGAGGGACATTAAAGAGACCCAGTACTTC,CASSFVLGRDIKETQYF
-,TRBJ2-5,16,TRBV3-1/TRBV3-2,TRBD2,TGTGCCAGCAGCCACGCTCTAGCGGGGGGCCAAGAGACCCAGTACTTC,CASSHALAGGQETQYF
once,TRBJ1-6,14,TRBV3-1/TRBV3-2,-,TGTGCCAGCCGAGATGACCAGGGAATTTCACCCCTCCACTTT,CASRDDQGISPLHF
-,TRBJ2-2,14,TRBV24-1,TRBD1,TGTGCCAGGACGACAGGGGCCCTCACCGGGGAGCTGTTTTTT,CARTTGALTGELFF
-,TRBJ2-1,15,TRBV19,TRBD2,TGTGCCAGTAGTTACACGGGGGGGCTCTACAATGAGCAGTTCTTC,CASSYTGGLYNEQFF
-,TRBJ2-7,15,TRBV30,TRBD2,TGTGCCTGGAGTGTACTGGGACTAGCGGGGAACGAGCAGTACTTC,CAWSVLGLAGNEQYF
-,TRBJ1-1,15,TRBV6-5,-,TGTGCCAGCAGCCCAAGGGGAGGGGGAGACACTGAAGCTTTCTTT,CASSPRGGGDTEAFF
-,TRBJ1-4,16,TRBV5-6,TRBD1,TGTGCCAGCAGCGCGAAGAGACAGGGGGCGGATGAAAAACTGTTTTTT,CASSAKRQGADEKLFF
-,TRBJ2-3,13,TRBV24-1,-,TGTGCCACCAGTGAAACAGGGACCAATACGCAGTATTTT,CATSETGTNTQYF
-,TRBJ1-1,12,TRBV19,-,TGTGCCAGTAGTTCGGGGGGCACTGAAGCTTTCTTT,CASSSGGTEAFF
-,TRBJ1-2,16,TRBV6-1,TRBD1,TGTGCCAGCAGTGAAGCTTCCGGGACAGTTAACTATGGCTACACCTTC,CASSEASGTVNYGYTF
-,TRBJ2-7,10,TRBV24-1,-,TGTGCCACCACCAGGGGCGAGCAGTACTTC,CATTRGEQYF
-,TRBJ1-5,18,TRBV12-5,TRBD1,TGTGCTAGTGGTTTGATTCTTTCCGGGACAGGGGGCAATCAGCCCCAGCATTTT,CASGLILSGTGGNQPQHF
-,TRBJ1-6,14,TRBV6-5,-,TGTGCCAGCAGCCCGGTGTGGTATAATTCACCCCTCCACTTT,CASSPVWYNSPLHF
-,TRBJ2-2,15,TRBV11-2,-,TGTGCCAGCAGCTTTTGGGGGGGCGACACCGGGGAGCTGTTTTTT,CASSFWGGDTGELFF